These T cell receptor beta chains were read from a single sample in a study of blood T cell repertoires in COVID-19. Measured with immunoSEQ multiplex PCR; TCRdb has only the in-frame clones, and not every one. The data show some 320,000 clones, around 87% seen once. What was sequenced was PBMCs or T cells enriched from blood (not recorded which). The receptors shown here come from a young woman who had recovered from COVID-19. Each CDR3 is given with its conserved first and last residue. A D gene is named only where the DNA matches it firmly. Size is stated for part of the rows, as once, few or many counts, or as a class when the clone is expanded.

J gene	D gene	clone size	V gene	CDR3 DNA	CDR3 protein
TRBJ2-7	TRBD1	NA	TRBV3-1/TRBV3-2	TGTGCCAGCAGCCACATTGGGCAGGGGGCGTCCGAGCAGTACTTC	CASSHIGQGASEQYF
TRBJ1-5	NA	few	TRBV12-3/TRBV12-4	TGTGCCAGCAGTTTGACAGATGGGCTCAGCCAGCATTTT	CASSLTDGLSQHF
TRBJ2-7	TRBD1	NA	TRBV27	TGTGCCAGCTCTTGGGGGAGGACAGGGGGAGAGCAGTACTTC	CASSWGRTGGEQYF
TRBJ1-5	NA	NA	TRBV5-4	TGTGCCAGCAGCTTGGGGGGCGACAATCAGCCCCAGCATTTT	CASSLGGDNQPQHF
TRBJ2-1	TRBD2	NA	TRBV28	TGTGCCAGCAGTCCCCTCGACGGGCTAGCGGGGGGTATAAATGAGCAGTTCTTC	CASSPLDGLAGGINEQFF
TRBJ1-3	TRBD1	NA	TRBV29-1	TGCAGCGTTCCCCCGGACAGGGTGAGAAACACCATATATTTT	CSVPPDRVRNTIYF
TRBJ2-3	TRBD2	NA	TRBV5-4	TGTGCCAGCAGCTCGCGGGGGGTACGCACAGATACGCAGTATTTT	CASSSRGVRTDTQYF
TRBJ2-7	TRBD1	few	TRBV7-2	TGTGCCAGCAGCTTCCGGGACAGGGGGCGCGAGCAGTACTTC	CASSFRDRGREQYF
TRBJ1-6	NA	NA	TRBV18	TGTGCCAGCTCAGACAGGAATTCACCCCTCCACTTT	CASSDRNSPLHF
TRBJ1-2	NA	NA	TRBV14	TGTGCCAGCAGCCAAACAGGCGAGAGGGGCTACACCTTC	CASSQTGERGYTF
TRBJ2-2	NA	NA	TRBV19	TGTGCCAGTAGAAGAGTGGGTTTCGCGGGGTCCGGGGACACCGGGGAGCTGTTTTTT	CASRRVGFAGSGDTGELFF
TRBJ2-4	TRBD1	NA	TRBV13	TGTGCCAGCAGCTGGACAGGGGGGTCCAAAAACATTCAGTACTTC	CASSWTGGSKNIQYF
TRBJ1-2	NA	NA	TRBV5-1	TGCGCCAGCAGCTTCTCCGGGAACTATGGCTACACCTTC	CASSFSGNYGYTF
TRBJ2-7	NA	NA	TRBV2	TGTGCCAGCGGCCCGTGGGGCGGGGCCCCCTACGAGCAGTACTTC	CASGPWGGAPYEQYF
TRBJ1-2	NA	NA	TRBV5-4	TGTGCCAGCAGCTTGGCTGGTAGCTATGGCTACACCTTC	CASSLAGSYGYTF
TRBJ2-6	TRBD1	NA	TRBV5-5	TGTGCCAGCAGAACCCCACCGGGACAGGGCTCTGGGGCCAACGTCCTGACTTTC	CASRTPPGQGSGANVLTF
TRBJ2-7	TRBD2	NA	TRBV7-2	TGTGCCAGCAGCCCACAAGGACTAGCGGCGTCCTACGAGCAGTACTTC	CASSPQGLAASYEQYF
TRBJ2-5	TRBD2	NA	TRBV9	TGTGCCAGCAGCGTATCCGGCGGGGGGCAAGAGACCCAGTACTTC	CASSVSGGGQETQYF
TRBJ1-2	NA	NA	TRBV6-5	TGTGCCACCAAGGACAGTAAATCCTATGGCTACACCTTC	CATKDSKSYGYTF
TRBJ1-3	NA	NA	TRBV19	TGTGCCGTAGCCGGGAGCTCTGGAAACACCATATATTTT	CAVAGSSGNTIYF
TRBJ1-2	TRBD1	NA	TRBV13	TGTGCCAGCAGCTTAATGGGGACAGCGAGTTATGGCTACACCTTC	CASSLMGTASYGYTF
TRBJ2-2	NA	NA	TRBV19	TGTGCCAGTAGTATGGTGACGCAGGGGCACGGGGAGCTGTTTTTT	CASSMVTQGHGELFF
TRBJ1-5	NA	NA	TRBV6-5	TGTGCCAGCAGTTACTATCCGGGTCAGCCCCAGCATTTT	CASSYYPGQPQHF
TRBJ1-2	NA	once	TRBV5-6	TGTGCCAGCAGCTTGGGGACAACAGTTTACTATGGCTACACCTTC	CASSLGTTVYYGYTF
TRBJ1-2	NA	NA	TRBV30	TGTGCCTGGAGCAAGCAGGCTGGTAACTATGGCTACACCTTC	CAWSKQAGNYGYTF
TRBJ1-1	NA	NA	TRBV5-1	TGCGCCAGCAGCTCGCAGGGTACTTTGTTAGGTACTGAAGCTTTCTTT	CASSSQGTLLGTEAFF
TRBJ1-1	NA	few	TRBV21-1	TGTGCCAGCAGCGCCAGAGGGGGGGTCGAGACTGAAGCTTTCTTT	CASSARGGVETEAFF
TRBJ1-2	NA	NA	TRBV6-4	TGTGCCAGAAGTCGAGACATGGACTCCTATGGCTACACCTTC	CARSRDMDSYGYTF